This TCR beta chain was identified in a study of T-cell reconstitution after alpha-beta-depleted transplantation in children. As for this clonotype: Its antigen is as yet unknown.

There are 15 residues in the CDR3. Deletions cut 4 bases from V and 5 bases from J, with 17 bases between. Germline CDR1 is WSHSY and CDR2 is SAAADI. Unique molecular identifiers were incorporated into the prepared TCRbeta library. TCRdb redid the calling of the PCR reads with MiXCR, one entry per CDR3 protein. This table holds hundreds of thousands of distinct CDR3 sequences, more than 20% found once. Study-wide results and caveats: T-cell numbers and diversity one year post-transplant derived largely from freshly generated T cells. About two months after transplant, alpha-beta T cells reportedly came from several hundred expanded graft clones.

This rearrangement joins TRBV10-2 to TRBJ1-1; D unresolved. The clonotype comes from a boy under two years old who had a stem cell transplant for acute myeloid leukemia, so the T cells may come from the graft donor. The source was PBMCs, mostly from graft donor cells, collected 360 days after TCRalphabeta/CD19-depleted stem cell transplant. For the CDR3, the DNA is TGCGCCAGCAGTGGGCCCCAGGTCGGAGGAACTGAAGCTTTCTTT. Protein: CASSGPQVGGTEAFF.